The rows below give T cell receptor beta chains drawn from one sample of a study of blood T cell repertoires in COVID-19. Generated by immunoSEQ multiplex PCR, the TCRdb table keeps only in-frame clones and is missing some. The table includes fewer than 300,000 clones, 80% to 95% detected once. The sample comprised peripheral blood. The source is a woman aged 25 to 39 with COVID-19, enrolled during active disease. Each CDR3 is given with its conserved first and last residue. The D gene is left open where the match is weak. Clone sizes are given selectively: once, few, many, or a class where the clone is expanded.

>TRBV5-1|.|.|TRBJ2-1
CASSLQGPSNEQFF
TGCGCCAGCAGCTTGCAGGGGCCCTCGAATGAGCAGTTCTTC
>TRBV6-1|.|.|TRBJ1-3
CASSETGWTGNTIYF
TGTGCCAGCAGTGAAACAGGGTGGACTGGAAACACCATATATTTT
>TRBV11-2|.|TRBD1|TRBJ1-2
CASSSLVTGGKGYGYTF
TGTGCCAGCAGCTCGCTGGTGACAGGGGGCAAGGGCTATGGCTACACCTTC
>TRBV28|.|TRBD1|TRBJ2-4
CASEQTGAKNIQYF
TGTGCCAGCGAACAGACAGGGGCGAAAAACATTCAGTACTTC
>TRBV20-1|.|.|TRBJ2-2
CSALETGELFF
TGCAGTGCTCTTGAGACCGGGGAGCTGTTTTTT
>TRBV19|few|TRBD1|TRBJ1-1
CASKRTGESNTEAFF
TGTGCCAGTAAGAGGACAGGGGAGTCGAACACTGAAGCTTTCTTT
>TRBV9|.|TRBD1|TRBJ2-5
CASSVGGQGVQETQYF
TGTGCCAGCAGCGTAGGGGGACAGGGAGTCCAAGAGACCCAGTACTTC
>TRBV2|.|.|TRBJ1-5
CASSVGRINQPQHF
TGTGCCAGCAGTGTAGGCAGGATCAATCAGCCCCAGCATTTT
>TRBV15|.|TRBD2|TRBJ2-3
CATSRDPGGPGNTQYF
TGTGCCACCAGCAGAGATCCGGGAGGACCGGGAAATACGCAGTATTTT
>TRBV28|once|TRBD1|TRBJ1-2
CASGGRGIGGYTF
TGTGCCAGCGGGGGCAGGGGGATAGGTGGCTACACCTTC
>TRBV3-1/TRBV3-2|.|.|TRBJ2-3
CASSRDSTDTQYF
TGTGCCAGCAGCCGCGATTCGACAGATACGCAGTATTTT
>TRBV20-1|.|.|TRBJ2-5
CSAKRGETQYF
TGCAGTGCCAAGAGAGGGGAGACCCAGTACTTC
>TRBV5-4|.|TRBD1|TRBJ1-3
CASSKRGTASGNTIYF
TGTGCCAGCAGCAAAAGAGGGACAGCCTCTGGAAACACCATATATTTT
>TRBV19|.|.|TRBJ1-5
CASNTARNQPQHF
TGTGCCAGTAATACCGCACGGAATCAGCCCCAGCATTTT
>TRBV5-1|.|TRBD2|TRBJ2-3
CASSSPTSGSSDTQYF
TGCGCCAGCAGCTCGCCGACTAGCGGGAGCTCAGATACGCAGTATTTT
>TRBV9|.|TRBD2|TRBJ2-1
CASSLTSGRATEQFF
TGTGCCAGCAGCCTCACTAGCGGGAGGGCCACTGAGCAGTTCTTC
>TRBV10-3|.|.|TRBJ1-3
CAISESGNTIYF
TGTGCCATCAGTGAGTCCGGTAACACCATATATTTT
>TRBV6-6|few|.|TRBJ1-1
CASSFTLNQAEAFF
TGTGCCAGCAGTTTCACCTTAAACCAAGCAGAAGCTTTCTTT
>TRBV19|.|.|TRBJ2-2
CASSAGNGELFF
TGTGCCAGTAGTGCAGGGAACGGGGAGCTGTTTTTT
>TRBV5-6|few|TRBD1|TRBJ2-3
CASSRTGYGTDTQYF
TGTGCCAGCAGCCGGACAGGGTACGGCACAGATACGCAGTATTTT
>TRBV28|.|.|TRBJ2-2
CASTYLNQDTGELFF
TGTGCCAGCACCTATCTGAACCAAGACACCGGGGAGCTGTTTTTT
>TRBV7-9|.|TRBD1|TRBJ1-2
CASSRPTGVPSYGYTF
TGTGCCAGCAGCCGGCCCACAGGGGTCCCCTCATATGGCTACACCTTC
>TRBV19|.|.|TRBJ2-5
CASSPNQGGTQYF
TGTGCCAGTAGCCCCAACCAGGGAGGGACCCAGTACTTC
>TRBV9|.|.|TRBJ2-2
CASSPSGRGTGELFF
TGTGCCAGCAGCCCCTCAGGTCGAGGGACCGGGGAGCTGTTTTTT
>TRBV6-1|.|.|TRBJ2-4
CASSVEPVGGTKNIQYF
TGTGCCAGCAGTGTCGAACCGGTCGGGGGAACCAAAAACATTCAGTACTTC
>TRBV7-2|.|TRBD2|TRBJ2-3
CASSYGLAGSTDTQYF
TGTGCCAGCAGTTACGGACTAGCGGGAAGCACAGATACGCAGTATTTT
>TRBV30|.|TRBD1|TRBJ2-7
CAWARGTGYEQYF
TGTGCCTGGGCCCGGGGGACAGGCTACGAGCAGTACTTC
>TRBV5-1|.|.|TRBJ1-1
CASSSTGNTEAFF
TGCGCCAGCAGCTCGACAGGGAACACTGAAGCTTTCTTT
>TRBV28|once|.|TRBJ1-2
CASSSAGAGGYTF
TGTGCCAGCAGTTCGGCAGGGGCTGGTGGCTACACCTTC
>TRBV24-1|.|TRBD2|TRBJ2-7
CATSLGTSGRTSSYEQYF
TGTGCCACCAGCCTCGGGACTAGCGGGAGGACCAGCTCCTACGAGCAGTACTTC
>TRBV19|.|.|TRBJ2-7
CASSFRDTSGDEQYF
TGTGCCAGTAGTTTCCGGGACACCTCCGGGGACGAGCAGTACTTC
>TRBV19|.|.|TRBJ2-1
CASSTGGHNEQFF
TGTGCCAGTAGTACTGGGGGCCACAATGAGCAGTTCTTC
>TRBV24-1|.|TRBD1|TRBJ2-1
CATSEGPGQGFNEQFF
TGTGCCACCAGTGAAGGTCCGGGACAGGGGTTCAATGAGCAGTTCTTC
>TRBV6-5|.|TRBD2|TRBJ2-7
CAIQERGEQYF
TGTGCCATACAGGAGCGGGGTGAGCAGTACTTC
>TRBV7-9|.|.|TRBJ1-6
CASSLGGVGANSPLHF
TGTGCCAGCAGCTTAGGCGGGGTTGGAGCCAATTCACCCCTCCACTTT
>TRBV5-6|.|.|TRBJ1-2
CASSSPSQGVYGYTF
TGTGCCAGCAGCTCCCCTTCACAGGGTGTCTATGGCTACACCTTC
>TRBV10-3|.|.|TRBJ1-1
CAISESARANTEAFF
TGTGCCATCAGTGAGTCGGCGCGGGCGAACACTGAAGCTTTCTTT
>TRBV28|.|TRBD1|TRBJ1-1
CASSSSGTGGYRNTEAFF
TGTGCCAGCAGTTCCTCCGGGACAGGGGGATATAGGAACACTGAAGCTTTCTTT
>TRBV5-5|.|TRBD2|TRBJ2-1
CASSLSSGSYNEQFF
TGTGCCAGCAGCTTGTCTAGCGGCTCCTACAATGAGCAGTTCTTC
>TRBV7-2|.|.|TRBJ1-4
CASSQQGATNEKLFF
TGTGCCAGCAGCCAACAGGGTGCAACTAATGAAAAACTGTTTTTT
>TRBV11-2|.|TRBD2|TRBJ2-2
CASSTTSGSGTGELFF
TGTGCCAGCAGCACCACTAGCGGGAGTGGCACCGGGGAGCTGTTTTTT
>TRBV9|once|TRBD1|TRBJ1-1
CASSVVRGLTEAFF
TGTGCCAGCAGCGTAGTCAGGGGGCTCACTGAAGCTTTCTTT
>TRBV30|.|TRBD1|TRBJ1-2
CAWSKPATGNYGYTF
TGTGCCTGGAGCAAACCCGCGACAGGGAACTATGGCTACACCTTC
>TRBV5-6|.|TRBD2|TRBJ2-5
CASSLSVSSGKETQYF
TGTGCCAGCAGCTTGTCGGTCTCTAGCGGGAAAGAGACCCAGTACTTC
>TRBV11-3|.|.|TRBJ2-1
CASSSGLYNEQFF
TGTGCCAGCAGCTCGGGACTTTACAATGAGCAGTTCTTC
>TRBV7-9|.|.|TRBJ1-3
CASSLGNTIYF
TGTGCCAGCAGCCTAGGAAACACCATATATTTT
>TRBV27|.|TRBD1|TRBJ1-1
CASSPGTAEAFF
TGTGCCAGCAGTCCAGGGACAGCTGAAGCTTTCTTT
>TRBV6-6|.|.|TRBJ1-4
CASSYAQQAAGEKLFF
TGTGCCAGCAGTTACGCCCAGCAGGCGGCGGGAGAAAAACTGTTTTTT
>TRBV29-1|.|.|TRBJ1-1
CSVAGTVNTEAFF
TGCAGCGTAGCCGGGACTGTGAACACTGAAGCTTTCTTT
>TRBV20-1|.|.|TRBJ2-7
CSARDSYEQYF
TGCAGTGCTAGAGACAGCTACGAGCAGTACTTC
>TRBV29-1|.|.|TRBJ1-2
CSVEGHNGYTF
TGCAGCGTTGAGGGACACAATGGCTACACCTTC